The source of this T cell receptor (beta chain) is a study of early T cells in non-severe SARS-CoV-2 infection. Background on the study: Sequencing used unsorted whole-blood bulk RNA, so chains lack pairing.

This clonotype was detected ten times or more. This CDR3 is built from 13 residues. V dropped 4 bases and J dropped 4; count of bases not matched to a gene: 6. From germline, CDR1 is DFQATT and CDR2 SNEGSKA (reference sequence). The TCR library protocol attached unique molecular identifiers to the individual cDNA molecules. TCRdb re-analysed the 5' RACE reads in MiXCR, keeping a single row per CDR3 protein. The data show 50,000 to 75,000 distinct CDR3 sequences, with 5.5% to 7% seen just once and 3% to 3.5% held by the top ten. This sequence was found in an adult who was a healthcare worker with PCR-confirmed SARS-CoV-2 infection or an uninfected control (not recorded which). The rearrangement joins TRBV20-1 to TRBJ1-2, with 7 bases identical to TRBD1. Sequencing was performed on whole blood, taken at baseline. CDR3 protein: CSATPRGVYGYTF. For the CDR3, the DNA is TGCAGTGCTACCCCCAGGGGGGTCTATGGCTACACCTTC.